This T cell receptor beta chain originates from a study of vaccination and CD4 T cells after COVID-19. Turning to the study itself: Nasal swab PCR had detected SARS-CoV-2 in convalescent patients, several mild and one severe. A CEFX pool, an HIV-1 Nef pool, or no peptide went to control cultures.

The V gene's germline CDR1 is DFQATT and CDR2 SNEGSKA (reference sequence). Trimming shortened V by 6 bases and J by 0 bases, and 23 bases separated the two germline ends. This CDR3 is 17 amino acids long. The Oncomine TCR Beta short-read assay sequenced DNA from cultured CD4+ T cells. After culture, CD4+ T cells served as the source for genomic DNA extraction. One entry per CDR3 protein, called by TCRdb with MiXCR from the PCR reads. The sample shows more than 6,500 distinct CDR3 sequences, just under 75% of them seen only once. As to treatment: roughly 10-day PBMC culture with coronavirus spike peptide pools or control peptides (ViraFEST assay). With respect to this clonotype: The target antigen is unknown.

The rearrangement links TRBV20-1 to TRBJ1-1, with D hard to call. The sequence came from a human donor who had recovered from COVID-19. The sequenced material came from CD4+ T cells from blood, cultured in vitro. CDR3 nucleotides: TGCAGTGCCAACACCAAAACCCCGATTACAATGAACACTGAAGCTTTCTTT. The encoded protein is CSANTKTPITMNTEAFF.